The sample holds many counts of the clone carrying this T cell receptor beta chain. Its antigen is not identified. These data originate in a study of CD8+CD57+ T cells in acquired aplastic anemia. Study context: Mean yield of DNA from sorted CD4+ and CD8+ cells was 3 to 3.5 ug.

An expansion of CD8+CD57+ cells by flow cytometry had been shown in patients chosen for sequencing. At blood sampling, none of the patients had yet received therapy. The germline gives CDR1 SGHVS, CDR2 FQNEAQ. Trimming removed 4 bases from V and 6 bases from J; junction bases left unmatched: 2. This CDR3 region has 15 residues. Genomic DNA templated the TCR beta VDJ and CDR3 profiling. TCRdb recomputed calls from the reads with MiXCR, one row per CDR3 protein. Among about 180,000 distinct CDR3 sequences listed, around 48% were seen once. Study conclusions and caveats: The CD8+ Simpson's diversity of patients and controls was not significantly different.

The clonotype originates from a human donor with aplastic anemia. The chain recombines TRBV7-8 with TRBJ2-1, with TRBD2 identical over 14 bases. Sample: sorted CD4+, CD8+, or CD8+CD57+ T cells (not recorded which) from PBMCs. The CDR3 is CASSYGTSGGNEQFF. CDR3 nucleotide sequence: TGTGCCAGCAGCTACGGGACTAGCGGGGGCAATGAGCAGTTCTTC.